This passage covers 6 T cell receptor beta chains from one sample sequenced in a study of low-dose radiotherapy and immunotherapy resistance in tumors. TRAV- and TRBV-specific primers were used for first-strand cDNA, which covered alpha and beta chains. The TCRs were subjected to amplification over approximately 19 PCR cycles employing a constant-region primer in conjunction with a V-primer adapter. MiXCR, run by TCRdb on the reads, gives a single entry per CDR3 protein. The sample carries 50,000 or so distinct CDR3 sequences, 20% to 25% recorded once. As for time point: after trial treatment. Treatment noted: LDRT plus nivolumab, ipilimumab, low-dose cyclophosphamide and aspirin (RACIN trial). The material was PBMCs, obtained after low-dose radiotherapy plus immunotherapy. The receptors were gathered from a male donor with prostate cancer.

Worth noting for this clonotype: Compared with germline, one end of the junction differs, possibly owing to a read error. The genes are TRBV28 and TRBJ2-5, with D possibly being TRBD1 (6 bases). The CDR3 contains 13 residues. Germline V gene sequence: CDR1 MDHEN, CDR2 SYDVKM. CDR3 DNA sequence: TGTGCCAGCAGAGAAACTCACCGGGACAAGCATTGCTTC. Its translation: CASRETHRDKHCF. The full variable domain, in which reference TRBV28 and TRBJ2-5 provide the parts outside the CDR3, is DVKVTQSSRYLVKRTGEKVFLECVQDMDHENMFWYRQDPGLGLRLIYFSYDVKMKEKGDIPEGYSVSREKKERFSLILESASTNQTSMYLCASRETHRDKHCFGPGTRLLVL.

V is TRBV19 and J is TRBJ1-2; 9 nucleotides line up with TRBD1. V shed 4 bases, J shed 3 bases, and the junction held 9 bases outside the gene matches. This CDR3 has 16 amino acids. CDR1 is LNHDA and CDR2 is SQIVND in the germline V gene (reference sequence). CDR3 coding DNA: TGTGCCAGTAGTACGAACCCCCGGGACAGGGACTATGGCTACACCTTC. This translates into CASSTNPRDRDYGYTF.

This clonotype was counted many times. The V and J genes are TRBV5-1 and TRBJ2-2, with D possibly matching TRBD2 (6 bases). The V and J ends lost 0 bases and 4 bases respectively, with 19 bases between them. Looked up from germline, CDR1 is SGHRS and CDR2 is YFSETQ. This CDR3 has 18 amino acids. In DNA form, the CDR3 reads TGCGCCAGCAGCTTGGTACCAAGCGGGCCGGCGGGCACCGGGGAGCTGTTTTTT. This codes for CASSLVPSGPAGTGELFF.

This chain joins TRBV11-3 and TRBJ2-7, with D possibly matching TRBD2 (5 bases). The CDR3 spans 17 residues. Trimming removed 3 bases at V and 3 bases at J, with 21 bases between. The germline V gene has CDR1 SGHNT and CDR2 YENEEA. The CDR3 spells CASSFRPAGEEVYEQYF. In DNA form, the CDR3 reads TGTGCCAGCAGCTTTCGGCCGGCCGGTGAGGAGGTCTACGAGCAGTACTTC.

The chain has TRBV5-3 and TRBJ2-5, with a possible D match to TRBD2 (5 bases). TRBV5-3 belongs to the ORF category, with a function that is uncertain. Trimming cost V 8 bases and J 4 bases, with 18 bases left between them. This CDR3 has 14 amino acids. The CDR3 loop is CASSTGETRETQYF. DNA of the CDR3: TGTGCCAGCAGCACCGGGGAGACTCGAGAGACCCAGTACTTC.

This clonotype has a count of ten or more. This sequence joins TRBV4-3 and TRBJ2-1, with D perhaps given as TRBD1 or TRBD2 (6 bases each). Germline lookup yields CDR1 LGHNA and CDR2 YSLEER. Trimming cost V 0 bases and J 0 bases, with 9 bases left between them. The CDR3 has 16 residues. In DNA form, the CDR3 reads TGCGCCAGCAGCCAAGAGGGGGGCAGCTCCTACAATGAGCAGTTCTTC. Amino acids: CASSQEGGSSYNEQFF.